Included here is one T cell receptor beta chain sequence, with context. The sample belongs to a study of blood T cell repertoires in COVID-19. Across the whole study: Whether acute or convalescent, the COVID-19 samples came from the United States, Italy and Spain. Nucleic acid was either cDNA or gDNA, and it came from T cells, B-cell-depleted T cells, or PBMCs.

As originally analysed: Nucleated cell number was recorded as an estimate derived from reference gene primer amplification. Measured with immunoSEQ multiplex PCR; TCRdb has only the in-frame clones, and not every one. The DNA gave D and trimming, while V, J and clone size come from that table. This table has around 69,000 clones, roughly 80% appearing once. The V gene end was trimmed by 6 bases and the J gene end by 3 bases; junction bases not matched to a gene: 5. The germline V gene encodes CDR1 SGDLS and CDR2 YYNGEE. This CDR3 contains 14 residues. The J gene is TRBJ2-2, the V gene TRBV9; 7 nucleotides align to TRBD1. Sequencing was done on a sample of peripheral blood. The receptor comes from a woman in her sixties or seventies with acute or convalescent COVID-19. The CDR3 DNA reads TGTGCCAGCAACGAGGGGGCATACACCGGGGAGCTGTTTTTT. Translation gives CASNEGAYTGELFF.